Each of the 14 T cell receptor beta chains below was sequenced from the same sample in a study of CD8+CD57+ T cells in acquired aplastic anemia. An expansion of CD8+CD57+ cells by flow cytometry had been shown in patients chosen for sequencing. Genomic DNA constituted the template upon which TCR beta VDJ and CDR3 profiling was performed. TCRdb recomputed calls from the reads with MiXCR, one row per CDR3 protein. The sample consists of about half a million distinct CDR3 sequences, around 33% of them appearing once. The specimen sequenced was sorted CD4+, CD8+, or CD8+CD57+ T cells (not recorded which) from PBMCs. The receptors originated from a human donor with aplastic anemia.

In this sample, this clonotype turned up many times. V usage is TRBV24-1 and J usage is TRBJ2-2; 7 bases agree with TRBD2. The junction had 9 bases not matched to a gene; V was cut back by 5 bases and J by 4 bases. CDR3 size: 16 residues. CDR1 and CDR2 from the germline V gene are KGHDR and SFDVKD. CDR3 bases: TGTGCCACCAGTGGCCTTGCTAGCGGCCTCACCGGGGAGCTGTTTTTT. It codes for CATSGLASGLTGELFF.

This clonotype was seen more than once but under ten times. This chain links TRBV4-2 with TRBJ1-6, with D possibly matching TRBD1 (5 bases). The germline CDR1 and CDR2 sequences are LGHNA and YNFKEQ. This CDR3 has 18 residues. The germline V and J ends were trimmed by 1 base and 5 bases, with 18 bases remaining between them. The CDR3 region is CASSQVPPDTGHNSPLHF. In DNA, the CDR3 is TGTGCCAGCAGCCAAGTGCCCCCGGATACAGGACATAATTCACCCCTCCACTTT.

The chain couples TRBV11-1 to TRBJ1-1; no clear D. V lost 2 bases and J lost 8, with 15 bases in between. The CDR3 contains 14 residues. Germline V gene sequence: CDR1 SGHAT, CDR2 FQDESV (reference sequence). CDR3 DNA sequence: TGTGCCAGCAGCTTAAACCGCTGGAAGGGCGAAGCTTTCTTT. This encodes CASSLNRWKGEAFF.

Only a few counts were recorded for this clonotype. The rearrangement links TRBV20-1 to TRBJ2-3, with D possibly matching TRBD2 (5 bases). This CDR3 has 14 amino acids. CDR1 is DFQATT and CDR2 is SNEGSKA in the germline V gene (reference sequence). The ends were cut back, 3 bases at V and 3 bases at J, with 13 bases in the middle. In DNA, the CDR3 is TGCAGTGCTAGCGAGGGTTCTAGGACAGATACGCAGTATTTT. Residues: CSASEGSRTDTQYF.

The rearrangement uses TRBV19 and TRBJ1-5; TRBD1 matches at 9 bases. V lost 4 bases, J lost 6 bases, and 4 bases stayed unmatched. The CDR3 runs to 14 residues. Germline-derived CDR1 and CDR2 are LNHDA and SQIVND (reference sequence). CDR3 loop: CASSRTGVIQPQHF. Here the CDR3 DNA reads TGTGCCAGTAGTAGGACAGGGGTGATTCAGCCCCAGCATTTT.

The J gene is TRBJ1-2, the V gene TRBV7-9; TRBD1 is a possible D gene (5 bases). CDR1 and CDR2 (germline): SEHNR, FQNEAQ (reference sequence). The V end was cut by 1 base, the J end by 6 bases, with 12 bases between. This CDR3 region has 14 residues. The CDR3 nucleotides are TGTGCCAGCAGCTTAGATTGGGACTTAGATGGCTACACCTTC. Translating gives CASSLDWDLDGYTF. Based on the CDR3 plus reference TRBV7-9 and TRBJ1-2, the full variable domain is DTGVSQNPRHKITKRGQNVTFRCDPISEHNRLYWYRQTLGQGPEFLTYFQNEAQLEKSRLLSDRFSAERPKGSFSTLEIQRTEQGDSAMYLCASSLDWDLDGYTFGSGTRLTVV.

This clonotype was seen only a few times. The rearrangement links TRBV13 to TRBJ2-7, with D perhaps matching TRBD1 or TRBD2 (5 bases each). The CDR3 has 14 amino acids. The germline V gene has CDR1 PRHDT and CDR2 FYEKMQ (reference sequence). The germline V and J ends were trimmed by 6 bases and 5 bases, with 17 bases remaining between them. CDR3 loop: CASRTMGTRNEQYF. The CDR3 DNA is TGTGCCAGCAGGACTATGGGGACGCGGAACGAGCAGTACTTC.

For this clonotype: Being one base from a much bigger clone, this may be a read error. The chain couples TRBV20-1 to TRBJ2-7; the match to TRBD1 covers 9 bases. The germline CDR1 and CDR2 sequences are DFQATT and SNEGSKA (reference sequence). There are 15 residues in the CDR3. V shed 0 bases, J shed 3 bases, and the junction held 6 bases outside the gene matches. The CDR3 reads CSARDLGTGNYEQYF. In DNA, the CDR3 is TGCAGTGCTAGAGATCTCGGGACAGGGAACTACGAGCAGTACTTC.

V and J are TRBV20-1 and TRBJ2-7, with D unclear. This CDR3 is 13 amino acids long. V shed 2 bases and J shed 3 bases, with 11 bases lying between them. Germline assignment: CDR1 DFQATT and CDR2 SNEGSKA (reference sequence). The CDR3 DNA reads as TGCAGTGCTAGAAAGACCGGAGACTACGAGCAGTACTTC. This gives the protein CSARKTGDYEQYF.

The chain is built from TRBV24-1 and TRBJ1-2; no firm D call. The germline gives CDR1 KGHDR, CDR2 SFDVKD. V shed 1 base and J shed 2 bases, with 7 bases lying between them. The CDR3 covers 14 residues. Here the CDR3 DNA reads TGTGCCACCAGTGATTTTGAAAGGAACTATGGCTACACCTTC. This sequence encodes CATSDFERNYGYTF.

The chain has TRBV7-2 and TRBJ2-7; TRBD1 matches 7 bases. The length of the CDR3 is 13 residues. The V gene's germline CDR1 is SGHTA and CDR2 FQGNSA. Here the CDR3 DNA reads TGTTCCACCCCACGGACAGGCATCTACGAGCAGTACTTC. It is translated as CSTPRTGIYEQYF.

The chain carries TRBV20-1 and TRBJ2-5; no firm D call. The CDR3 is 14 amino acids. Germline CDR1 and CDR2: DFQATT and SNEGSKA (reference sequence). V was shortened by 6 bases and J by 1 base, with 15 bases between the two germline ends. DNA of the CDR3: TGCAGTGCCACCCCGGCGAGTACCCAAGAGACCCAGTACTTC. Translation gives CSATPASTQETQYF.

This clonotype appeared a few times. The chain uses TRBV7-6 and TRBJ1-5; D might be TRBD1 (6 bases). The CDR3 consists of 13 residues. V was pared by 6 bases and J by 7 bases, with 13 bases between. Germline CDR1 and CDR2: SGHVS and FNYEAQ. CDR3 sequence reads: CASRRAGEQPQHF. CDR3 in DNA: TGTGCCAGCAGACGTGCAGGGGAGCAGCCCCAGCATTTT.

CDR3 sequence reads: CASSLLGGQGRRYEQYF. The DNA of the CDR3 is TGTGCCAGCAGCTTATTAGGGGGACAGGGGAGAAGGTACGAGCAGTACTTC. The V and J genes are TRBV7-2 and TRBJ2-7, with 10 positions matching TRBD1. This CDR3 contains 17 residues. Trimming took 2 bases from V and 4 from J; bases not matched to a gene: 11. The germline V gene has CDR1 SGHTA and CDR2 FQGNSA.